The subject of this entry is one TCR beta chain. The antigen this receptor binds is unknown. No much larger clone exists at a distance of one base, and base qualities are not known. V is cut back by 1 base and J by 3 bases, with 0 bases in the junction unmatched. The CDR1 and CDR2 encoded by the germline V gene are SQVTM and ANQGSEA. The CDR3 runs 13 amino acids, cysteine and phenylalanine included. Only the CDR3 DNA is retained, 39 bases long and in frame from the first base. This sample was taken from a study of T-cell reconstitution after alpha-beta-depleted transplantation in children (dated by TCRdb to about 2016). In the study overall: The study quantitatively tracked T-cell immune reconstitution after TCRalphabeta/CD19-depleted allogeneic hematopoietic cell transplantation in children using TCR repertoire profiling.

The library was made by PCR. The reads were generated on an Illumina HiSeq 2500. To normalize quantification of the TCRbeta repertoire, the TCR libraries were built with molecular barcoding that relied on unique molecular identifiers. Through fastp at Q25 and MiXCR, TCRdb rebuilt clones from the public reads, retaining in-frame beta chains. Identical CDR3 proteins give one entry, which carries the most common genes and DNA. This sample is represented by about 350,000 distinct CDR3 sequences; 13% of them were singletons. The top ten clonotypes cover around 4.5% of the sample. Sequencing was performed on PBMCs, taken from the stem cell graft. This clonotype was sampled from a human donor who donated a stem cell graft to a child with Fanconi anemia. The chain is assembled from TRBV29-1 and TRBJ2-1; the central 7 bases match TRBD2. The CDR3 region has the sequence CSVEAGGYNEQFF. The nucleotide sequence reads TGCAGCGTTGAAGCGGGGGGCTACAATGAGCAGTTCTTC.